Following are 17 T cell receptor beta chains from one sample sequenced in a study of cytomegalovirus exposure and HLA in healthy donors. Primers for the PCR totalled 60 Vbeta and 13 Jbeta. Sequencing was performed with immunoSEQ multiplex PCR; in TCRdb, only in-frame clones are kept and a portion is missing. The sample has 100,000 to 150,000 clones. The sample comprised PBMCs. The receptors derive from a middle-aged woman in good health and CMV-seronegative.

The chain uses TRBV5-8 and TRBJ2-7; TRBD1 matches at 7 bases. CDR1 SGHTS and CDR2 YDEGEE come from the germline V gene. The length of the CDR3 is 13 residues. V dropped 3 bases and J dropped 2; count of bases not matched to a gene: 2. CDR3 region: CASSWDRTYEQYF. The DNA of the CDR3 is TGTGCCAGCAGCTGGGACAGAACCTACGAGCAGTACTTC.

The chain couples TRBV27 to TRBJ1-6; D is perhaps TRBD1 (6 bases). The CDR3 contains 13 residues. Germline V gene lookup returns CDR1 MNHEY and CDR2 SMNVEV (reference sequence). The germline V and J ends were trimmed by 4 bases and 8 bases, with 9 bases remaining between them. CDR3 region: CASSSYRDSPLHF. CDR3 bases: TGTGCCAGCAGTTCCTACAGGGATTCACCCCTCCACTTT.

The J gene is TRBJ2-7, the V gene TRBV6-1; D gene ambiguous. Trimming cost V 5 bases and J 3 bases, with 14 bases left between them. This CDR3 is built from 14 residues. The germline gives CDR1 MNHNS, CDR2 SASEGT. The CDR3 sequence is CASSKVDGDYEQYV. CDR3 DNA: TGTGCCAGCAGTAAGGTAGACGGAGACTACGAGCAGTACGTC.

The CDR3 sequence: CASSLQGALETQYF. The DNA for the CDR3 is TGTGCCAGCAGCTTGCAGGGGGCTTTGGAGACCCAGTACTTC. The V call is TRBV5-6, the J call TRBJ2-5, with 8 bases aligning to TRBD1. With V trimmed by 1 base and J by 5 bases, 4 bases remained unmatched. Germline CDR1 is SGHDT and CDR2 is YYEEEE. This CDR3 contains 14 residues.

The V call is TRBV6-5, the J call TRBJ1-5; D gene unclear. Trimming removed 0 bases from V and 6 bases from J, with 6 bases in between. The CDR3 is 13 residues long. The germline V gene has CDR1 MNHEY and CDR2 SVGAGI. This CDR3 reads CASSYSQRQPQHF. As DNA, the CDR3 is TGTGCCAGCAGTTACTCACAACGTCAGCCCCAGCATTTT.

The chain carries TRBV28 and TRBJ2-7; a possible D gene is TRBD1 (6 bases). Trimming removed 5 bases at V and 0 bases at J, with 11 bases between. The CDR3 has 14 amino acids. Looked up from germline, CDR1 is MDHEN and CDR2 is SYDVKM. DNA for the CDR3: TGTGCCAGCAGTGACAGGAGGAGCTCCTACGAGCAGTACGTC. The encoded protein is CASSDRRSSYEQYV.

The chain has TRBV5-4 and TRBJ1-6; 7 nucleotides agree with TRBD1. Trimming at V came to 4 bases and at J to 7 bases, leaving 5 bases not matched to a gene. Germline CDR1 and CDR2: SGHNT and YYREEE (reference sequence). The CDR3 covers 14 residues. CDR3 residues: CASSVDRQNSPLHF. Written as DNA, the CDR3 is TGTGCCAGCAGCGTGGACAGGCAAAATTCACCCCTCCACTTT.

The V and J genes are TRBV9 and TRBJ1-1; 7 bases are shared with TRBD1. V lost 3 bases to trimming and J lost 0 bases; unmatched junction nucleotides: 14. The CDR3 is 18 residues long. Germline values: CDR1 SGDLS, CDR2 YYNGEE. The CDR3 region has the DNA TGTGCCAGCAGCGGAAAGGGACAGATCCGCCTAATGAACACTGAAGCTTTCTTT. It specifies CASSGKGQIRLMNTEAFF.

The gene calls are TRBV18 and TRBJ2-1; maybe TRBD1 (5 bases). Trimming took off 0 bases at V and 4 bases at J, with 7 bases between the two ends. Germline V gives CDR1 KGHSH, CDR2 LQKENI. The CDR3 is made up of 14 amino acids. The CDR3 is CASSPPSGYNEQFF. The CDR3 DNA sequence: TGTGCCAGCTCACCACCATCAGGGTACAATGAGCAGTTCTTC.

The chain recombines TRBV19 with TRBJ2-4, with 9 bases identical to TRBD1. Unmatched junction bases numbered 11, after V lost 5 bases and J lost 3 bases. This CDR3 has 17 residues. Germline values: CDR1 LNHDA, CDR2 SQIVND (reference sequence). The CDR3 bases are TGTGCCAGTAGTGTCGGACAGGGGACTAAAGGCAAAAACATTCAGTACTTC. Translating gives CASSVGQGTKGKNIQYF.

CDR3 coding DNA: TGTGCCAGCAGCCAACCGGCAGGATGGGGCTACACCTTC. It translates to CASSQPAGWGYTF. The V and J genes are TRBV4-2 and TRBJ1-2; D unclear. The germline V gene encodes CDR1 LGHNA and CDR2 YNFKEQ. V gave up 2 bases and J gave up 8 bases, with 12 bases separating them. This CDR3 comprises 13 residues.

As to this clone: One end of the junction does not line up with germline, which may come from a read error. The CDR3 nucleotides read TGTGCCAGCTTACCAGGGAGCTCCTACAATGAGCAGTTCTTC. Protein sequence: CASLPGSSYNEQFF. This rearrangement joins TRBV18 to TRBJ2-1; D is possibly TRBD1 or TRBD2 (5 bases each). From germline, CDR1 is KGHSH and CDR2 LQKENI. The CDR3 contains 14 residues.

This chain connects TRBV14 to TRBJ1-3; TRBD1 matches at 7 bases. The CDR3 consists of 18 residues. CDR1 and CDR2 (germline): SGHDN, FVKESK. V shed 5 bases, J shed 3 bases, and the junction held 16 bases outside the gene matches. CDR3: CASSLGQPRGRIGNTIYF. CDR3 nucleotides: TGTGCCAGCAGCTTGGGACAGCCTAGAGGAAGAATTGGAAACACCATATATTTT.

The chain employs TRBV5-1 and TRBJ2-7; the match to TRBD1 covers 10 bases. CDR3 size: 14 residues. Germline V gene lookup returns CDR1 SGHRS and CDR2 YFSETQ. V trimming: 3 bases; J trimming: 3 bases; junction bases outside the gene matches: 3. Here the CDR3 reads CASSSDRGGYEQYF. For the CDR3, the DNA is TGCGCCAGCAGCTCGGACAGGGGGGGCTACGAGCAGTACTTC.

This sequence joins TRBV19 and TRBJ2-7; D call uncertain. The CDR3 is 12 residues long. The V end lost 3 bases, the J end lost 3 bases, and 6 bases lay between the germline ends. In germline, CDR1 is LNHDA, CDR2 SQIVND (reference sequence). The CDR3 region is CASSMADYEQYF. The CDR3 bases are TGTGCCAGTAGTATGGCAGACTACGAGCAGTACTTC.

This chain joins TRBV19 and TRBJ2-2; D ambiguous. Germline values: CDR1 LNHDA, CDR2 SQIVND (reference sequence). This CDR3 has 17 residues. V was pared by 6 bases and J by 1 base, with 18 bases between. CDR3 loop: CASRPLPSAGNTGELFF. Here the CDR3 DNA reads TGTGCCAGTAGGCCACTCCCCTCGGCAGGGAACACCGGGGAGCTGTTTTTT.

This chain's CDR3 is CASSPRGGGNQPQHF. The CDR3 DNA follows: TGTGCCAGCAGCCCAAGGGGAGGAGGTAACCAGCCCCAGCATTTT. This rearrangement joins TRBV5-8 to TRBJ1-5, with TRBD1 as a possible D gene (5 bases). Trimming removed 4 bases from V and 7 bases from J, with 18 bases in between. The CDR3 runs to 15 residues. CDR1 and CDR2 (germline): SGHTS, YDEGEE.